This is a list of T cell receptor beta chains from one sample in a study of CD8 T cells in ankylosing spondylitis. TCRdb processed the 5' RACE reads anew with MiXCR; each CDR3 protein has one entry. The sample yields nearly 250,000 distinct CDR3 sequences, roughly 32% seen once. Sequencing was carried out using blood, either unsorted or a sorted T cell fraction (not recorded which). These TCRs come from a male donor with ankylosing spondylitis or in good health (not recorded which). Each CDR3 is given with its conserved first and last residue. Fields, in order: V gene, J gene, clone size, D gene, CDR3 DNA, CDR3 protein. A D gene is named only where the DNA matches it firmly. Only some rows state a clone size, as once, few, many or a class for expanded clones.

>TRBV27|TRBJ1-2|.|TRBD1
TGTGCCAGCAGTCTAGACAGGGTTTCTGGCTACACCTTC
CASSLDRVSGYTF
>TRBV3-1|TRBJ2-7|.|TRBD2
TGTGCCAGCAGGCCGAGCGGGGGGGCTCCGTGGGAGCAGTACTTC
CASRPSGGAPWEQYF
>TRBV12-3/TRBV12-4|TRBJ1-3|.|.
TGTGCCAGCAGTACCCGGGGCAGGGCTTACACCATATATTTT
CASSTRGRAYTIYF
>TRBV20-1|TRBJ2-1|few|TRBD2
TGCAGTGCTAGTCTAGCGGTCTCCTACAATGAGCAGTTCTTC
CSASLAVSYNEQFF
>TRBV5-1|TRBJ2-3|.|TRBD1
TGCGCCAGCAGCTTGGTGAGGGGGCCCACAGATACGCAGTATTTT
CASSLVRGPTDTQYF
>TRBV10-3|TRBJ1-1|few|.
TGTGCCATCACAATCCAGGAGAACACTGAAGCTTTCTTT
CAITIQENTEAFF
>TRBV20-1|TRBJ2-7|few|.
TGCAGTGCCCCCGGCCCCTACGAGCAGTACTTC
CSAPGPYEQYF
>TRBV20-1|TRBJ2-2|few|.
TGCAGTGCGTACAGGAACTTTCAGACCGGGGAGCTGTTTTTT
CSAYRNFQTGELFF
>TRBV29-1|TRBJ2-1|many|TRBD1
TGCAGCGTTGTGGGGACAGCTTACCACTTCAATGAGCAGTTCTTC
CSVVGTAYHFNEQFF
>TRBV29-1|TRBJ2-1|few|TRBD1
TGCAGCGTTCCCGGGACAGGGGGGGTGTCCTACAATGAGCAGTTCTTC
CSVPGTGGVSYNEQFF
>TRBV20-1|TRBJ2-7|few|TRBD1
TGCAGTGCTAGAGAAATGAGACAGGGAGACTACGAGCAGTACTTC
CSAREMRQGDYEQYF
>TRBV20-1|TRBJ1-1|once|.
TGCAGTGCTAGTAATCTGAGAAACACTGAAGCTTTCTTT
CSASNLRNTEAFF
>TRBV10-3|TRBJ2-3|few|.
TGTGCCATCAGATCAAAGGGTGTAGCTACAGATACGCAGTATTTT
CAIRSKGVATDTQYF
>TRBV29-1|TRBJ1-5|many|.
TGCAGCGTTGGGGACGGATACAATCAGCCCCAGCATTTT
CSVGDGYNQPQHF
>TRBV28|TRBJ2-7|.|.
TGTGCCAGCAGTTTAGCAGGGATACACGAGCAGTACTTC
CASSLAGIHEQYF
>TRBV27|TRBJ2-1|.|.
TGTGCCAGCAGTTCCACCGGAGAGGAGCAGTTCTTC
CASSSTGEEQFF